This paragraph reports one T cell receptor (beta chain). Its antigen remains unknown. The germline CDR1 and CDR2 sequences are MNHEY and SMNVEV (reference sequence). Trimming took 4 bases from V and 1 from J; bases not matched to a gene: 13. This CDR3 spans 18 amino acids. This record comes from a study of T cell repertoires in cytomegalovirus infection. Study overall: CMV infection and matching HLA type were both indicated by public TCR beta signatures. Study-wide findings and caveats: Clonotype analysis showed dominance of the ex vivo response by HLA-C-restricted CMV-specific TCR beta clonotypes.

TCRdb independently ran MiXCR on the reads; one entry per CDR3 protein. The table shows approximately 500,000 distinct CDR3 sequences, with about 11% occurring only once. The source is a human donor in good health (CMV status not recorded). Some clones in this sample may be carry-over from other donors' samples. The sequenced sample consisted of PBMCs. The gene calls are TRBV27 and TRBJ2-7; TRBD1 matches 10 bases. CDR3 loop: CASSSIYTGTGASYEQYF. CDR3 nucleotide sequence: TGTGCCAGCAGTTCGATTTACACCGGGACAGGGGCTTCCTACGAGCAGTACTTC.